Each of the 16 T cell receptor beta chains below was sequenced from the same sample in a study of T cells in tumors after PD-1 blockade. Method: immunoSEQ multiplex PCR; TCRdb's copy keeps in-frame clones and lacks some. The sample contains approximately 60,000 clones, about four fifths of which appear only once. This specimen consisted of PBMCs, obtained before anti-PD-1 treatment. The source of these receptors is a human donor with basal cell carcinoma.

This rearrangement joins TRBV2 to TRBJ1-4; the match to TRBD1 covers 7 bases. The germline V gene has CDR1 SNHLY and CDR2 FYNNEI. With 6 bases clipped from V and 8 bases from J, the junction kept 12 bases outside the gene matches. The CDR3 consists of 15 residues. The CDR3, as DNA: TGTGCCAGCAGCCCGACAGGGCGAACGACGGAAAAACTGTTTTTT. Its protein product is CASSPTGRTTEKLFF. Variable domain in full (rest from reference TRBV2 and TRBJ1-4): EPEVTQTPSHQVTQMGQEVILRCVPISNHLYFYWYRQILGQKVEFLVSFYNNEISEKSEIFDDQFSVERPDGSNFTLKIRSTKLEDSAMYFCASSPTGRTTEKLFFGSGTQLSVL.

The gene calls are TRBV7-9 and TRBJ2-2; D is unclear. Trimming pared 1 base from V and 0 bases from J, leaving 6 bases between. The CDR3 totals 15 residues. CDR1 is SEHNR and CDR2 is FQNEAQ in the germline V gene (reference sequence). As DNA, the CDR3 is TGTGCCAGCAGCTTAGGGGCCGCGAACACCGGGGAGCTGTTTTTT. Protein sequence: CASSLGAANTGELFF.

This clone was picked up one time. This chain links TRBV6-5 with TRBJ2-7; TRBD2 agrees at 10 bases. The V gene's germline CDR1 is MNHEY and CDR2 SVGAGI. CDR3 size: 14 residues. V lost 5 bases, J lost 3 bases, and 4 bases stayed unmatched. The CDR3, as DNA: TGTGCCAGCAGTCCCAGCGGGGGGGGCTACGAGCAGTACTTC. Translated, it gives CASSPSGGGYEQYF.

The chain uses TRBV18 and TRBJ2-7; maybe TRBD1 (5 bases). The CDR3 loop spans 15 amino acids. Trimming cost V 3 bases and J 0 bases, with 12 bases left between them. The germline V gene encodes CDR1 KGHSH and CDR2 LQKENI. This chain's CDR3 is CASSPSGMISYEQYF. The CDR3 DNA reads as TGTGCCAGCTCACCCTCAGGGATGATCTCCTACGAGCAGTACTTC.

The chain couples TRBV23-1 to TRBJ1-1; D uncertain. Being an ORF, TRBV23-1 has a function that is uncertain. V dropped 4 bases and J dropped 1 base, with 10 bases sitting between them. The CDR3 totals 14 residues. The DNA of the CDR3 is TGCGCCAGCAGTCGGCAGGCCCCGAACACTGAAGCTTTCTTT. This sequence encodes CASSRQAPNTEAFF.

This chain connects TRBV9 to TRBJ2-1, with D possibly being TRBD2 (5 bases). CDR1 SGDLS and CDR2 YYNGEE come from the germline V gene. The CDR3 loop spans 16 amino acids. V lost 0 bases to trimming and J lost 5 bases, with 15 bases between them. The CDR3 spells CASSVGPGVGHNEQFF. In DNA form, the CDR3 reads TGTGCCAGCAGCGTAGGTCCCGGGGTGGGTCACAATGAGCAGTTCTTC.

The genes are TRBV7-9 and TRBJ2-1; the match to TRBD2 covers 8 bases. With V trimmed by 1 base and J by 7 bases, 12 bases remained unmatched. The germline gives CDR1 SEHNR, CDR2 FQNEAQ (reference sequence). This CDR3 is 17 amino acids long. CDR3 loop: CASSLGSVGAGDNEQFF. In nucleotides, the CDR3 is TGTGCCAGCAGCTTAGGGTCAGTGGGAGCGGGAGATAATGAGCAGTTCTTC.

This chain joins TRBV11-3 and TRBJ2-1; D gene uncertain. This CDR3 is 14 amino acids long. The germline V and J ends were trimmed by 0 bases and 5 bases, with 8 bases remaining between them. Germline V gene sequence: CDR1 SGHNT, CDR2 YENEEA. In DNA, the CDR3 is TGTGCCAGCAGCTTAGATGGTCTAAACAATGAGCAGTTCTTC. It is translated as CASSLDGLNNEQFF.

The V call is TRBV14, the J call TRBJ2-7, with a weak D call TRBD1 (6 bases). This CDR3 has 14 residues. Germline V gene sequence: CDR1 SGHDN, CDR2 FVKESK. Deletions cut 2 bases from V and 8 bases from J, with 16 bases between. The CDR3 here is CASSQSTTGLKQYF. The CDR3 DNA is TGTGCCAGCAGCCAATCGACCACAGGGTTAAAGCAGTACTTC. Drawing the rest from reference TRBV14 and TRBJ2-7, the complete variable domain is EAGVTQFPSHSVIEKGQTVTLRCDPISGHDNLYWYRRVMGKEIKFLLHFVKESKQDESGMPNNRFLAERTGGTYSTLKVQPAELEDSGVYFCASSQSTTGLKQYFGPGTRLTVT.

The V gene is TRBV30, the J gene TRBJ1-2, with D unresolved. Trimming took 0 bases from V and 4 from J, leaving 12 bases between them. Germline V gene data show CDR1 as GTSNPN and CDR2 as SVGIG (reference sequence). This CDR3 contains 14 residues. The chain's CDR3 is CAWSVPGVGYGYTF. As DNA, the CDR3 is TGTGCCTGGAGTGTGCCAGGAGTAGGCTATGGCTACACCTTC. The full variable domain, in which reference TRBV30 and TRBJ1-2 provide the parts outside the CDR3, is SQTIHQWPATLVQPVGSPLSLECTVEGTSNPNLYWYRQAAGRGLQLLFYSVGIGQISSEVPQNLSASRPQDRQFILSSKKLLLSDSGFYLCAWSVPGVGYGYTFGSGTRLTVV.

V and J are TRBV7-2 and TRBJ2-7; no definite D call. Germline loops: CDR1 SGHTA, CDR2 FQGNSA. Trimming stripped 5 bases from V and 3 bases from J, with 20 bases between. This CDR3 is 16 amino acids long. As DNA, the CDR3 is TGTGCCAGCAGCCCCTCCCAGACCTCCTTACTCTACGAGCAGTACTTC. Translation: CASSPSQTSLLYEQYF.

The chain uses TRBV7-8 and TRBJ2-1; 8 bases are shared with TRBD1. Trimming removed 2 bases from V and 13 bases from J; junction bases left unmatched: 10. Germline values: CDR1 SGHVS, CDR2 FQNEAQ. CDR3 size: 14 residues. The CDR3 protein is CASSLRDRRTAQFF. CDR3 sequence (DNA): TGTGCCAGCAGCTTACGGGACAGGAGGACCGCCCAGTTCTTC.

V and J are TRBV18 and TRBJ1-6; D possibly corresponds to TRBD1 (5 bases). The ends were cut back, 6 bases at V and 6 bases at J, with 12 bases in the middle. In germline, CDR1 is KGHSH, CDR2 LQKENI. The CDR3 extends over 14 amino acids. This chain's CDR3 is CASSRDRANSPLHF. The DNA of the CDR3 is TGTGCCAGCTCCCGGGACCGAGCTAATTCACCCCTCCACTTT. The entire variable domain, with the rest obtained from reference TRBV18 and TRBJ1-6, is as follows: NAGVMQNPRHLVRRRGQEARLRCSPMKGHSHVYWYRQLPEEGLKFMVYLQKENIIDESGMPKERFSAEFPKEGPSILRIQQVVRGDSAAYFCASSRDRANSPLHFGNGTRLTVT.

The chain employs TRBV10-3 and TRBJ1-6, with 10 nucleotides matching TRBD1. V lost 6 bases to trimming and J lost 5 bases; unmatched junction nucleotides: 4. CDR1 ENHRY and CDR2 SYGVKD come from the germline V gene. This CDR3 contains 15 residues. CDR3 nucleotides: TGTGCCATCAGAGGACAGGGGGTGGATAATTCACCCCTCCACTTT. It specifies CAIRGQGVDNSPLHF.

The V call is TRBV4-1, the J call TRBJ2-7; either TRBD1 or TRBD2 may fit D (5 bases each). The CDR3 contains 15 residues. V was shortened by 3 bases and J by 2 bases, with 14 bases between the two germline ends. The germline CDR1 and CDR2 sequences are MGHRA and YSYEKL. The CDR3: CASSHPGAVTYEQYF. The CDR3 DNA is TGCGCCAGCAGCCACCCCGGGGCAGTAACCTACGAGCAGTACTTC.

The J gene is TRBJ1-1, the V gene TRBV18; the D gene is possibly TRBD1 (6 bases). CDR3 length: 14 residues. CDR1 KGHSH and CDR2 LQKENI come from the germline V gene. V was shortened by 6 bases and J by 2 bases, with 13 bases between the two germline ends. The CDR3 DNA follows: TGTGCCAGCTCTCTGGACAGCTTAAACACTGAAGCTTTCTTT. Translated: CASSLDSLNTEAFF.